Below, 14 T cell receptor beta chains from the same sample are listed, as sequenced in a study of shared clonotypes between healthy human individuals. Assay: immunoSEQ multiplex PCR; the TCRdb copy retains only in-frame clones and omits some. The sample has about 2 million clones, about 95% seen once. Sequenced: naive CD4+ T cells sorted from blood. Regarding subset: CD45RA+ positively selected. These receptors originate from a man between 18 and 29 years old in good health.

The V and J genes are TRBV9 and TRBJ1-5; perhaps TRBD1 as D (5 bases). Trimming took 3 bases from V and 9 from J, leaving 13 bases between them. From germline, CDR1 is SGDLS and CDR2 YYNGEE. The CDR3 has 13 residues. CDR3 sequence (DNA): TGTGCCAGCAGCGCGGGGACGGGTGGGCCCCAGCATTTT. Protein: CASSAGTGGPQHF.

The rearrangement uses TRBV6-6 and TRBJ2-7; weak D call: TRBD1 (5 bases). The germline gives CDR1 MNHNY, CDR2 SVGAGI (reference sequence). V was cut by 2 bases and J by 6 bases, with 17 bases left in between. CDR3 size: 15 residues. CDR3 in DNA: TGTGCCAGCAGTTACGAACGGCAGGGCAGGCTCGAGCAGTACTTC. It encodes CASSYERQGRLEQYF.

The CDR3 DNA follows: TGCGCCAGCAGCTTGGAGCCGGGAGGGAACAATCAGCCCCAGCATTTT. It specifies CASSLEPGGNNQPQHF. The chain joins TRBV5-1 to TRBJ1-5; D is uncertain. CDR3 length: 16 amino acids. Germline-derived CDR1 and CDR2 are SGHRS and YFSETQ. The V end was cut by 0 bases, the J end by 3 bases, with 13 bases between.

The rearrangement joins TRBV27 to TRBJ1-5, with D possibly TRBD1 on 5 matching bases. V shed 4 bases and J shed 7 bases, with 23 bases lying between them. The CDR3 consists of 17 residues. CDR1 is MNHEY and CDR2 is SMNVEV in the germline V gene (reference sequence). The CDR3 reads CASSSGPLTFLRQPQHF. Here the CDR3 DNA reads TGTGCCAGCAGTTCGGGACCCCTAACGTTTCTGAGGCAGCCCCAGCATTTT.

The chain is built from TRBV5-1 and TRBJ2-2, with TRBD1 as a possible D gene (5 bases). The germline V gene encodes CDR1 SGHRS and CDR2 YFSETQ. The CDR3 is 16 amino acids. V lost 7 bases to trimming and J lost 9 bases, with 25 bases between them. CDR3 protein: CASAGPIGASRRELFF. The CDR3 DNA follows: TGCGCCAGCGCCGGGCCGATAGGGGCCTCCCGGCGGGAGCTGTTTTTT.

The chain employs TRBV5-1 and TRBJ2-6; no clear D gene. CDR3 size: 16 residues. From germline, CDR1 is SGHRS and CDR2 YFSETQ. Trimming left V 0 bases short and J 4 bases short, with 11 bases between. CDR3 residues: CASSLGGKAGANVLTF. As DNA, the CDR3 is TGCGCCAGCAGCTTGGGTGGCAAGGCGGGGGCCAACGTCCTGACTTTC. The full variable domain, completed using reference TRBV5-1 and TRBJ2-6, is KAGVTQTPRYLIKTRGQQVTLSCSPISGHRSVSWYQQTPGQGLQFLFEYFSETQRNKGNFPGRFSGRQFSNSRSEMNVSTLELGDSALYLCASSLGGKAGANVLTFGAGSRLTVL.

The chain recombines TRBV30 with TRBJ1-1, with D unclear. Germline assignment: CDR1 GTSNPN and CDR2 SVGIG (reference sequence). The CDR3 extends over 11 amino acids. Trimming shortened V by 2 bases and J by 6 bases, and 7 bases separated the two germline ends. In DNA, the CDR3 is TGTGCCTGGAGTTTTGGGGCTGAAGCTTTCTTT. Amino acid sequence: CAWSFGAEAFF.

The rearrangement uses TRBV7-2 and TRBJ2-1, with 12 bases identical to TRBD2. V shed 3 bases and J 0 bases; nucleotides not matched to a gene: 6. This CDR3 region has 18 residues. Germline V CDR1 and CDR2: SGHTA, FQGNSA. This chain's CDR3 is CASSFRLAGAPSYNEQFF. CDR3 nucleotide sequence: TGTGCCAGCAGCTTCCGACTAGCGGGGGCCCCCTCCTACAATGAGCAGTTCTTC.

The CDR3 here is CASSLTGRENTEAFF. CDR3 nucleotide sequence: TGCGCCAGCAGCTTGACAGGGCGGGAGAACACTGAAGCTTTCTTT. This sequence joins TRBV5-1 and TRBJ1-1, with a tentative D call TRBD1 (6 bases). The V and J ends lost 1 base and 1 base respectively, with 11 bases between them. The CDR3 contains 15 residues. Germline lookup yields CDR1 SGHRS and CDR2 YFSETQ. The full variable domain, its missing parts supplied by reference TRBV5-1 and TRBJ1-1, is KAGVTQTPRYLIKTRGQQVTLSCSPISGHRSVSWYQQTPGQGLQFLFEYFSETQRNKGNFPGRFSGRQFSNSRSEMNVSTLELGDSALYLCASSLTGRENTEAFFGQGTRLTVV.

V gene TRBV10-3 combines with J gene TRBJ2-1; 9 nucleotides align to TRBD1. The CDR3 is made up of 15 amino acids. CDR1 and CDR2 from the germline V gene are ENHRY and SYGVKD. Trimming cost V 3 bases and J 8 bases; bases outside gene matches: 8. The CDR3 region has the DNA TGTGCCATCAGTGATAACAGGGGGCGTTCGGATGAGCAGTTCTTC. As protein: CAISDNRGRSDEQFF.

This clone was seen just once. CDR3 nucleotide sequence: TGTGCCAGCAGTTACTCGATTTTGGCGGACCTATACTTC. As protein: CASSYSILADLYF. The J gene is TRBJ2-7, the V gene TRBV6-5; D is unresolved. This CDR3 has 13 residues. Germline assignment: CDR1 MNHEY and CDR2 SVGAGI. Trimming removed 0 bases at V and 13 bases at J, with 16 bases between.

The chain recombines TRBV19 with TRBJ1-4; unclear D gene. V was trimmed by 6 bases and J by 1 base, leaving 9 bases between them. Germline CDR1 and CDR2: LNHDA and SQIVND (reference sequence). This CDR3 comprises 14 residues. The CDR3 spells CASSTSGTNEKLFF. The CDR3 nucleotides are TGTGCCAGTAGCACTTCGGGAACTAATGAAAAACTGTTTTTT.

This chain uses TRBV7-3 with TRBJ2-7; D is unclear. This CDR3 is built from 14 residues. V was trimmed by 8 bases and J by 0 bases, leaving 14 bases between them. The germline V gene has CDR1 SGHTA and CDR2 FQGTGA. The CDR3 DNA sequence: TGTGCCAGCGCCAAGGACGGGCCCTCCTACGAGCAGTACTTC. Amino acid sequence: CASAKDGPSYEQYF.

The chain employs TRBV14 and TRBJ2-1, with D uncertain. Trimming took off 1 base at V and 0 bases at J, with 10 bases between the two ends. The length of the CDR3 is 16 residues. Looked up from germline, CDR1 is SGHDN and CDR2 is FVKESK. The CDR3, as DNA: TGTGCCAGCAGCCAAGTATTAACGAGCTCCTACAATGAGCAGTTCTTC. Translated: CASSQVLTSSYNEQFF.